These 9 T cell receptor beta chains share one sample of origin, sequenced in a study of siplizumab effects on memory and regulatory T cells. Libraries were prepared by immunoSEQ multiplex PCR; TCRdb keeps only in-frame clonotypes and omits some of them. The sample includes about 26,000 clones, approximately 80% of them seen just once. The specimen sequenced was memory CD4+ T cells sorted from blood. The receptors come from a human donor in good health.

The CDR3, as DNA: TGTGCCAGCAGTGGAGCTCCGGGACGGGCCGTTTACGAGCAGTACTTC. It encodes CASSGAPGRAVYEQYF. This rearrangement joins TRBV6-1 to TRBJ2-7, with D possibly being TRBD1 or TRBD2 (5 bases each). The CDR3 length is 16 residues. V shed 4 bases and J shed 4 bases, with 20 bases lying between them. Germline lookup yields CDR1 MNHNS and CDR2 SASEGT.

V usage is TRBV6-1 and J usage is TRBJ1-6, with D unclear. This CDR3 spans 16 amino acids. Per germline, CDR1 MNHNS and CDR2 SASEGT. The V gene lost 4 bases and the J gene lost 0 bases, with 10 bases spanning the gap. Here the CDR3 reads CASSAPISSYNSPLHF. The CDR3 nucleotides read TGTGCCAGCAGTGCCCCGATAAGCTCCTATAATTCACCCCTCCACTTT.

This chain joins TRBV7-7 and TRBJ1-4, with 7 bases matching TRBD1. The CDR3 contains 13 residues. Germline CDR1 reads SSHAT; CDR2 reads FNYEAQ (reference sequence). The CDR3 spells CASSQGQGEKLFF. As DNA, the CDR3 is TGTGCTAGTTCACAGGGGCAAGGGGAAAAACTGTTTTTT.

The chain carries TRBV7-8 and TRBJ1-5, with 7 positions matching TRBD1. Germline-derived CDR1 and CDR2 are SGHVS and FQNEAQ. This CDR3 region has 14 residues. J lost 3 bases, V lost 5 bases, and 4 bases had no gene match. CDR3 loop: CASSPTGANQPQHF. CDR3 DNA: TGTGCCAGCAGCCCAACAGGGGCCAATCAGCCCCAGCATTTT.

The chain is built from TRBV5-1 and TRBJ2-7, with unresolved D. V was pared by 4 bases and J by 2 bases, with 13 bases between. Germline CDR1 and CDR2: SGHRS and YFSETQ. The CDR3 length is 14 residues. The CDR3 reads CASSPKDGTYEQYF. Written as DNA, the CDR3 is TGCGCCAGCAGCCCCAAGGACGGAACCTACGAGCAGTACTTC.

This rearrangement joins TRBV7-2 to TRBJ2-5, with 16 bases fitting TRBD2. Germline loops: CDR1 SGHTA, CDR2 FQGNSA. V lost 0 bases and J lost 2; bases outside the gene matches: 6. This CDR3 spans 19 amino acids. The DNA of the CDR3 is TGTGCCAGCAGCTTAGCGCTAGGGACTAGCGGGAGGGATCAAGAGACCCAGTACTTC. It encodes CASSLALGTSGRDQETQYF. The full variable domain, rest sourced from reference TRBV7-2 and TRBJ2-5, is GAGVSQSPSNKVTEKGKDVELRCDPISGHTALYWYRQSLGQGLEFLIYFQGNSAPDKSGLPSDRFSAERTGGSVSTLTIQRTQQEDSAVYLCASSLALGTSGRDQETQYFGPGTRLLVL.

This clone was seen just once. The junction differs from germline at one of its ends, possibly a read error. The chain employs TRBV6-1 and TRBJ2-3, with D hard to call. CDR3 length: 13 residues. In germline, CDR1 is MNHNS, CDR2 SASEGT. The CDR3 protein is CASENSTHRYAVF. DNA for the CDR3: TGTGCCTCTGAGAATTCGACCCACAGATACGCAGTATTT.

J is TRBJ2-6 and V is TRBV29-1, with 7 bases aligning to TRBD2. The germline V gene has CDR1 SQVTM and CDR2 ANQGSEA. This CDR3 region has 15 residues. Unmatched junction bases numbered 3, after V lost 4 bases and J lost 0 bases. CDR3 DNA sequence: TGCAGCGTTGTGGGAGGGCGCTCTGGGGCCAACGTCCTGACTTTC. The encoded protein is CSVVGGRSGANVLTF.

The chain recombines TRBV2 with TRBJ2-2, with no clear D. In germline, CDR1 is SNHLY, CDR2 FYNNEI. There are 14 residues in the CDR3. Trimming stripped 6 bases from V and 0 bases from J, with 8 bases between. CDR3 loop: CASSLVSNTGELFF. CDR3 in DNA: TGTGCCAGCAGCCTAGTTTCGAACACCGGGGAGCTGTTTTTT. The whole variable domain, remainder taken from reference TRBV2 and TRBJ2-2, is EPEVTQTPSHQVTQMGQEVILRCVPISNHLYFYWYRQILGQKVEFLVSFYNNEISEKSEIFDDQFSVERPDGSNFTLKIRSTKLEDSAMYFCASSLVSNTGELFFGEGSRLTVL.